Listed below are T cell receptor beta chains from one sample, sequenced in a study of T cells expressing NK-cell markers. After re-calling the 5' RACE reads, TCRdb lists one entry per CDR3 protein, DNA absent. The specimen's table records 300,000 to 500,000 distinct CDR3 sequences. The specimen sequenced was blood T cells: a sorted CD56 or NKG2C T cell subset, CD4+ or CD8+ T cells, or bulk PBMC T cells (not recorded which). The source is a woman between 50 and 59 years old in good health. CDR3s include the opening cysteine and the closing phenylalanine or tryptophan. Each record gives: clone size, J gene, V gene, CDR3 protein. The listing skips clone size in some rows; elsewhere it reads once, few, many or a size class.

abundance: -; j_gene: TRBJ2-2; v_gene: TRBV5-6; CDR3aa: CASSHPRGVSSGELFF
abundance: -; j_gene: TRBJ2-5; v_gene: TRBV19; CDR3aa: CASSSRTGGRETQYF
abundance: -; j_gene: TRBJ1-1; v_gene: TRBV19; CDR3aa: CASSGVGAQTNTEAFF
abundance: -; j_gene: TRBJ2-1; v_gene: TRBV20-1; CDR3aa: CSASRTSGRSLEQFF
abundance: -; j_gene: TRBJ2-7; v_gene: TRBV6-5; CDR3aa: CASRSPGLNEQYF
abundance: -; j_gene: TRBJ1-4; v_gene: TRBV29-1; CDR3aa: CSVEEGFGEKLFF
abundance: -; j_gene: TRBJ2-3; v_gene: TRBV14; CDR3aa: CASALLSFYTDTQYF
abundance: -; j_gene: TRBJ2-3; v_gene: TRBV15; CDR3aa: CATSRDGVTDTQYF
abundance: -; j_gene: TRBJ2-2; v_gene: TRBV5-5; CDR3aa: CASSKALAPNTGELFF
abundance: -; j_gene: TRBJ2-1; v_gene: TRBV4-1; CDR3aa: CASSRVVASYNEQFF
abundance: -; j_gene: TRBJ2-2; v_gene: TRBV5-5; CDR3aa: CASSITPVTGELFF
abundance: -; j_gene: TRBJ1-2; v_gene: TRBV29-1; CDR3aa: CSVVSGAENYGYTF
abundance: -; j_gene: TRBJ2-3; v_gene: TRBV4-1; CDR3aa: CASRHLDRLSTDTQYF
abundance: -; j_gene: TRBJ1-2; v_gene: TRBV12-3/TRBV12-4; CDR3aa: CASSTGTLNGYTF
abundance: -; j_gene: TRBJ2-3; v_gene: TRBV12-3/TRBV12-4; CDR3aa: CASSSGREAIDTQYF
abundance: -; j_gene: TRBJ2-1; v_gene: TRBV12-3/TRBV12-4; CDR3aa: CASRRGTSGSRGFF
abundance: -; j_gene: TRBJ2-1; v_gene: TRBV7-9; CDR3aa: CASSRNRVDNNEQFF
abundance: -; j_gene: TRBJ2-1; v_gene: TRBV27; CDR3aa: CASSLLGVHNEQFF
abundance: -; j_gene: TRBJ1-5; v_gene: TRBV5-1; CDR3aa: CASSLGGGSNQPQHF
abundance: -; j_gene: TRBJ2-1; v_gene: TRBV4-1; CDR3aa: CASSQVWNPGLALSYNEQFF
abundance: -; j_gene: TRBJ1-4; v_gene: TRBV29-1; CDR3aa: CSVRTGVLLFF
abundance: -; j_gene: TRBJ2-1; v_gene: TRBV5-1; CDR3aa: CASSELAGEQFF
abundance: -; j_gene: TRBJ2-5; v_gene: TRBV29-1; CDR3aa: CSVLTWGEQETQYF
abundance: -; j_gene: TRBJ1-2; v_gene: TRBV7-9; CDR3aa: CASSLAFGTLANYGYTF
abundance: -; j_gene: TRBJ2-2; v_gene: TRBV5-5; CDR3aa: CASSFRIGSGELFF
abundance: -; j_gene: TRBJ2-3; v_gene: TRBV10-2; CDR3aa: CASSESTPSGDTQYF
abundance: -; j_gene: TRBJ2-4; v_gene: TRBV4-1; CDR3aa: CASSQGDRADIQYF
abundance: medium-sized; j_gene: TRBJ2-5; v_gene: TRBV5-1; CDR3aa: CASVIAGGSGETQYF
abundance: -; j_gene: TRBJ2-6; v_gene: TRBV11-3; CDR3aa: CASSPFPGTGANVLTF
abundance: -; j_gene: TRBJ1-5; v_gene: TRBV28; CDR3aa: CASSLIGGQPQHF
abundance: -; j_gene: TRBJ2-4; v_gene: TRBV12-3/TRBV12-4; CDR3aa: CASLNTSVNDIQYF
abundance: -; j_gene: TRBJ2-5; v_gene: TRBV29-1; CDR3aa: CSVTPAGKETQYF
abundance: -; j_gene: TRBJ2-7; v_gene: TRBV24-1; CDR3aa: CATSDRQGGKYEQYF
abundance: -; j_gene: TRBJ2-2; v_gene: TRBV28; CDR3aa: CASSSTGGELFF
abundance: -; j_gene: TRBJ2-1; v_gene: TRBV5-1; CDR3aa: CASSLGGVAYNEQFF
abundance: -; j_gene: TRBJ2-5; v_gene: TRBV3-1; CDR3aa: CASSQAITAQETQYF
abundance: -; j_gene: TRBJ1-1; v_gene: TRBV18; CDR3aa: CASSPGQHNYEAFF
abundance: -; j_gene: TRBJ2-1; v_gene: TRBV6-2/TRBV6-3; CDR3aa: CASSYSWSSGSNYNEQFF
abundance: -; j_gene: TRBJ2-2; v_gene: TRBV2; CDR3aa: CAIRTSPTHYENTGELFF
abundance: -; j_gene: TRBJ2-3; v_gene: TRBV7-2; CDR3aa: CASTPRRGTDTQYF
abundance: -; j_gene: TRBJ1-6; v_gene: TRBV21-1; CDR3aa: CASSGGQGYSPLHF
abundance: -; j_gene: TRBJ1-5; v_gene: TRBV6-1; CDR3aa: CASSELWGGQPQHF
abundance: -; j_gene: TRBJ1-4; v_gene: TRBV27; CDR3aa: CASSRIYRFNEKLFF
abundance: -; j_gene: TRBJ2-1; v_gene: TRBV14; CDR3aa: CASSQDRLAGNIYNEQFF